This passage covers 12 T cell receptor beta chains from one sample sequenced in a study of CD8 T cells in Susac syndrome. An input of about 0.5 to 1 ug of RNA was subjected to reverse transcription using random hexamers. Using its own MiXCR run on the immunoSEQ multiplex PCR reads, TCRdb lists one record per CDR3 protein. The sample carries approximately 160,000 distinct CDR3 sequences, more than 95% recorded once. Sequenced material: CD4+ T cells from PBMCs. All receptors come from a human donor with Susac syndrome.

The V gene is TRBV9, the J gene TRBJ2-7; no reliable D call. The CDR3 length is 14 residues. V was cut by 0 bases and J by 3 bases, with 10 bases left in between. Germline assignment: CDR1 SGDLS and CDR2 YYNGEE. This CDR3 is CASSVEAACYEQYV. DNA of the CDR3: TGTGCCAGCAGCGTAGAGGCAGCCTGCTACGAGCAGTACGTC.

CDR3 sequence reads: CASSQDPGTRANNEQFF. The CDR3 DNA is TGTGCCAGCAGCCAAGATCCGGGGACTAGAGCCAACAATGAGCAGTTCTTC. The chain recombines TRBV3-1 with TRBJ2-1; 8 nucleotides line up with TRBD2. Looked up from germline, CDR1 is LGHDT and CDR2 is YNNKEL (reference sequence). The ends lost 0 bases at V and 5 bases at J; junction bases unmatched: 9. CDR3 length equals 17 residues.

This chain links TRBV6-1 with TRBJ1-5; TRBD1 agrees at 8 bases. Per the germline V gene, CDR1 is MNHNS and CDR2 is SASEGT. J gave up 6 bases and V 6 bases, and 7 bases lay outside the gene matches. This CDR3 has 14 residues. The CDR3 region has the DNA TGTGCCAGCAGAACAGGGGGGCTGGGTCAGCCCCAGCATTTT. Protein product: CASRTGGLGQPQHF.

This clonotype was recorded a few times. The chain joins TRBV18 to TRBJ2-2; D uncertain. Germline CDR1 and CDR2: KGHSH and LQKENI. The V end was cut by 6 bases, the J end by 7 bases, with 9 bases between. The CDR3 is made up of 12 amino acids. CDR3 in amino acids: CASSTSSGELFF. CDR3 sequence (DNA): TGTGCCAGCTCGACCAGCAGCGGGGAGCTGTTTTTT. Full variable domain (missing parts from reference TRBV18 and TRBJ2-2): NAGVMQNPRHLVRRRGQEARLRCSPMKGHSHVYWYRQLPEEGLKFMVYLQKENIIDESGMPKERFSAEFPKEGPSILRIQQVVRGDSAAYFCASSTSSGELFFGEGSRLTVL.

This chain connects TRBV3-1 to TRBJ2-3; 8 positions agree with TRBD2. This CDR3 is 14 amino acids long. Per germline, CDR1 LGHDT and CDR2 YNNKEL (reference sequence). The V segment lost 5 bases and the J segment 2 bases; nucleotides outside the gene matches: 3. CDR3 in amino acids: CASSAGGNTDTQYF. CDR3 DNA: TGTGCCAGCAGCGCGGGAGGAAACACAGATACGCAGTATTTT.

This chain uses TRBV20-1 with TRBJ2-5; D is perhaps TRBD2 (5 bases). V lost 3 bases and J lost 1, with 6 bases in between. From germline, CDR1 is DFQATT and CDR2 SNEGSKA (reference sequence). This CDR3 contains 12 residues. CDR3: CSASGSQETQYF. In DNA, the CDR3 is TGCAGTGCTAGTGGGAGCCAAGAGACCCAGTACTTC.

The V call is TRBV4-2, the J call TRBJ1-4, with D unclear. Trimming stripped 6 bases from V and 5 bases from J, with 16 bases between. The CDR3 sequence is 15 residues long. Germline CDR1 reads LGHNA; CDR2 reads YNFKEQ. CDR3 DNA sequence: TGTGCCAGCAGTCGCAACGCGGGGTTAAATGAAAAACTGTTTTTT. Translating gives CASSRNAGLNEKLFF.

The chain joins TRBV10-3 to TRBJ2-5, with 11 bases fitting TRBD2. Germline CDR1 is ENHRY and CDR2 is SYGVKD. This CDR3 comprises 15 residues. V lost 2 bases to trimming and J lost 2 bases; unmatched junction nucleotides: 1. The CDR3 DNA follows: TGTGCCATCAGTGAGGCTAGCGGGGGGCAAGAGACCCAGTACTTC. Protein: CAISEASGGQETQYF.

The J gene is TRBJ2-3, the V gene TRBV29-1; D is possibly TRBD2 (5 bases). The CDR3 length is 14 residues. Trimming left V 1 base short and J 0 bases short, with 8 bases between. Germline CDR1 and CDR2: SQVTM and ANQGSEA. The CDR3 nucleotides read TGCAGCGTTGAAGCCAGGACTAGCACAGATACGCAGTATTTT. This encodes CSVEARTSTDTQYF.

This clonotype is a singleton in its sample. The chain carries TRBV28 and TRBJ2-3; possibly TRBD1 or TRBD2 for D (5 bases each). The V end lost 2 bases, the J end lost 2 bases, and 14 bases lay between the germline ends. The CDR3 is made up of 16 amino acids. Germline V gene sequence: CDR1 MDHEN, CDR2 SYDVKM. The CDR3 DNA follows: TGTGCCAGCAGTTTACCTGGGACCTCATCCACAGATACGCAGTATTTT. This sequence encodes CASSLPGTSSTDTQYF.

This chain links TRBV7-9 with TRBJ2-7; tentative D call: TRBD2 (6 bases). This CDR3 contains 15 residues. Germline V lookup: CDR1 SEHNR, CDR2 FQNEAQ (reference sequence). V was shortened by 5 bases and J by 1 base, with 15 bases between the two germline ends. Here the CDR3 DNA reads TGTGCCAGCAGCCGGGGGACGGATTTTTCCTACGAGCAGTACGTC. This encodes CASSRGTDFSYEQYV.

This sequence joins TRBV11-1 and TRBJ2-5; D is unresolved. The V end was cut by 1 base, the J end by 1 base, with 7 bases between. CDR3 length: 14 residues. Per the germline V gene, CDR1 is SGHAT and CDR2 is FQDESV (reference sequence). The CDR3 DNA sequence: TGTGCCAGCAGCTTAGACGGCTCCCAAGAGACCCAGTACTTC. This translates into CASSLDGSQETQYF.